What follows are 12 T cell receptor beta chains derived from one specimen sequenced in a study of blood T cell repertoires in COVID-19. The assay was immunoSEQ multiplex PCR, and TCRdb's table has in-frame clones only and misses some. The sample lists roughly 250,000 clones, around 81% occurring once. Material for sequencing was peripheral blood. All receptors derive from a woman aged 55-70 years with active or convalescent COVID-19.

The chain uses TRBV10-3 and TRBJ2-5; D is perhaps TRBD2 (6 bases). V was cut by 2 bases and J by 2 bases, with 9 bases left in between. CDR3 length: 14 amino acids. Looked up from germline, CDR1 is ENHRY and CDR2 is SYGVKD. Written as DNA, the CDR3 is TGTGCCATCAGTGAGGCGGGGTTTCAAGAGACCCAGTACTTC. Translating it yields CAISEAGFQETQYF.

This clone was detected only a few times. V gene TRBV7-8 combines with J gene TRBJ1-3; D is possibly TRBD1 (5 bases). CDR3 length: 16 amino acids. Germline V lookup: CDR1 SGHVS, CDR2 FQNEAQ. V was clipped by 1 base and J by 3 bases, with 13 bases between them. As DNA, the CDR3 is TGTGCCAGCAGCTTAGGGCAGGGAGGGGATGGAAACACCATATATTTT. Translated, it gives CASSLGQGGDGNTIYF.

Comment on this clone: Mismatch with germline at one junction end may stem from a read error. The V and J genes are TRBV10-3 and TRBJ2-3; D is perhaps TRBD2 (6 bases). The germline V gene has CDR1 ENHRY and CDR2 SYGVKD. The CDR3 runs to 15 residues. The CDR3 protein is CAISDPGGSTDTQYF. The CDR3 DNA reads TGTGCCATCAGTGATCCCGGGGGTAGCACGGATACGCAGTATTTT.

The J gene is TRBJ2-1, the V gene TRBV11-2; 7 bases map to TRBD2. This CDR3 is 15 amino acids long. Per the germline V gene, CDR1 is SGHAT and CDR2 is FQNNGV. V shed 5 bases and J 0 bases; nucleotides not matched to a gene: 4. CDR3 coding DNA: TGTGCCAGCAGCCCGAGCGGGGCCTCCTACAATGAGCAGTTCTTC. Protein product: CASSPSGASYNEQFF. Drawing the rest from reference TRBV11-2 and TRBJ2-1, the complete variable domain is EAGVAQSPRYKIIEKRQSVAFWCNPISGHATLYWYQQILGQGPKLLIQFQNNGVVDDSQLPKDRFSAERLKGVDSTLKIQPAKLEDSAVYLCASSPSGASYNEQFFGPGTRLTVL.

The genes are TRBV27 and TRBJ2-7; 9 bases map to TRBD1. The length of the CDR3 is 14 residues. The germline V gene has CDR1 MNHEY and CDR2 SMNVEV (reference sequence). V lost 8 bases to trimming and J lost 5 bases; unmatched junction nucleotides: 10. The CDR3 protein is CASGTGTGLNEQYF. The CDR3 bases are TGTGCCAGCGGAACCGGGACAGGGTTAAACGAGCAGTACTTC.

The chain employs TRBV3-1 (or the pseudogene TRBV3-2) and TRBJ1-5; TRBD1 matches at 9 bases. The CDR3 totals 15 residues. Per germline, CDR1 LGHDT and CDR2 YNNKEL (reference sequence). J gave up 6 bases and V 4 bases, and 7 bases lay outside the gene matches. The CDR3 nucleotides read TGTGCCAGCAGCCGAACGGACAGGGGCTCTCAGCCCCAGCATTTT. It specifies CASSRTDRGSQPQHF.

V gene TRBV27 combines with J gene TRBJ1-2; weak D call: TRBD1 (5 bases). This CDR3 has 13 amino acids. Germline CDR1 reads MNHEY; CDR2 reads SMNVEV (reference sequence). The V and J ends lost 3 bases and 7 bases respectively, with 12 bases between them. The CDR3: CASSFGQNLGYTF. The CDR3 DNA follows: TGTGCCAGCAGTTTCGGACAAAATCTTGGCTACACCTTC.

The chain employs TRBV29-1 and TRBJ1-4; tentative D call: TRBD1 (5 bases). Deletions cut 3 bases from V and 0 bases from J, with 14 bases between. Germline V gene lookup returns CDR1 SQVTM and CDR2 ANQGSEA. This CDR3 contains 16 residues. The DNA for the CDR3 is TGCAGCGTTGAGTCGGATACGGGGGCAACTAATGAAAAACTGTTTTTT. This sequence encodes CSVESDTGATNEKLFF.

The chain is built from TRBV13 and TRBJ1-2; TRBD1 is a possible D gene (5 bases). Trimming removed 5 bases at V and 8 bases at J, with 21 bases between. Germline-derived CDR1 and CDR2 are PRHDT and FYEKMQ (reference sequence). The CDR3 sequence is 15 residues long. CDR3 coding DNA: TGTGCCAGCAGCCTGGGGGGAGGGAAGACATGGGGCTACACCTTC. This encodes CASSLGGGKTWGYTF.

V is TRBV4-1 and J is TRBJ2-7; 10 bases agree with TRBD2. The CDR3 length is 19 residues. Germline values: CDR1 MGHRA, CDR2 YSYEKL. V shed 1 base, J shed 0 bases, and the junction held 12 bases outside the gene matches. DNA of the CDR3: TGCGCCAGCAGCCAAGCCTTCCCGGGGACTAGCGTTAGCTCCTACGAGCAGTACTTC. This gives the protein CASSQAFPGTSVSSYEQYF.

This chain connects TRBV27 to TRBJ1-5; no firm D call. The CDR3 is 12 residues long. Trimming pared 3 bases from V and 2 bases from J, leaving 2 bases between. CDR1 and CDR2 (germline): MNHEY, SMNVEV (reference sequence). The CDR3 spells CASSFGNQPQHF. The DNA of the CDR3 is TGTGCCAGCAGTTTCGGCAATCAGCCCCAGCATTTT.

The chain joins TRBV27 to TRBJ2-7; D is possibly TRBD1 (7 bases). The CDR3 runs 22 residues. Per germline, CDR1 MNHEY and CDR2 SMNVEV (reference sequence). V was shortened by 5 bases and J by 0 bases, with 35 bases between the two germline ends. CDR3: CASSILGWRGPLRGISSYEQYF. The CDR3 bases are TGTGCCAGCAGTATCCTGGGCTGGCGGGGACCCCTCAGGGGGATCTCCTCCTACGAGCAGTACTTC.